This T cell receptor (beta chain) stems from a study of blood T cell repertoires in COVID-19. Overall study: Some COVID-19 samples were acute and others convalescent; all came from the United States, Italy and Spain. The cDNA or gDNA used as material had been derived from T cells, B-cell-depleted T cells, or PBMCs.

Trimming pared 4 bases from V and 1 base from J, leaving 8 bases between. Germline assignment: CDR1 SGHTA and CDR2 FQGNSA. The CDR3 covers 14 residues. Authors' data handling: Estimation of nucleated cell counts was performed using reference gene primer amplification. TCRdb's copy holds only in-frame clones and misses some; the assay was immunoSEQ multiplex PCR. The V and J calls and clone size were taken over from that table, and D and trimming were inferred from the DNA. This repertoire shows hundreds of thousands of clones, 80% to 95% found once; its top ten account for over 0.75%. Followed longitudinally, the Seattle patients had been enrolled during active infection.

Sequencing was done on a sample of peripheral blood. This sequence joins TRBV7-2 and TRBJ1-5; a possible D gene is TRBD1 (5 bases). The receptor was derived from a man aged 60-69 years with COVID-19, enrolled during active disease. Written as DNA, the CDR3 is TGTGCCAGCAGCTCTTCAGGGAGCAATCAGCCCCAGCATTTT. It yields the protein CASSSSGSNQPQHF.